This TCR beta chain was captured in a study of identical twins. With V trimmed by 3 bases and J by 0 bases, 5 bases remained unmatched. The CDR3 spans 16 residues. Per the germline V gene, CDR1 is DFQATT and CDR2 is SNEGSKA (reference sequence). Via MiXCR, TCRdb re-called the 5' RACE reads, giving one row per CDR3 protein. The table records under 350,000 distinct CDR3 sequences, nearly 9.5% of them present only once. The same sample was also used in a study of yellow fever vaccine responses in identical twins.

The sample taken for sequencing was CD8+ T cells sorted from blood. The sequence derives from a woman under 30 in good health. The gene calls are TRBV20-1 and TRBJ2-3; 11 bases line up with TRBD2. The CDR3 DNA reads TGCAGTGCTAGCGGGACTAGCGGATCTAGCACAGATACGCAGTATTTT. Encoded protein: CSASGTSGSSTDTQYF.